The 30 T cell receptor beta chains below all came from one sample that was sequenced in a study of PD-1 blockade in classical Hodgkin lymphoma. Data came from immunoSEQ multiplex PCR; TCRdb stores just in-frame clones and leaves some out. The sample carries about 37,000 clones, around 80% recorded once. With no exception, relapse followed autologous stem cell transplantation in all patients, and brentuximab vedotin exposure varied. Source: peripheral blood mononuclear cells (PBMCs), taken before the second cycle of nivolumab. The receptors were sampled from a human donor with classical Hodgkin lymphoma.

J is TRBJ1-1 and V is TRBV5-8; the D gene is possibly TRBD1 (5 bases). V dropped 2 bases and J dropped 3 bases, with 14 bases sitting between them. This CDR3 has 15 amino acids. Germline V gives CDR1 SGHTS, CDR2 YDEGEE. The CDR3 DNA reads as TGTGCCAGCAGCTTAGGCATCTGGGACTACACTGAAGCTTTCTTT. Its protein product is CASSLGIWDYTEAFF.

CDR3 residues: CASTMGGNSYNEQFF. As DNA, the CDR3 is TGTGCCAGCACCATGGGGGGAAACTCCTACAATGAGCAGTTCTTC. The gene calls are TRBV11-2 and TRBJ2-1; TRBD2 is a possible D gene (6 bases). The CDR3 spans 15 residues. V lost 7 bases and J lost 0, with 13 bases in between. In germline, CDR1 is SGHAT, CDR2 FQNNGV.

The chain uses TRBV6-6 and TRBJ2-1; D might be TRBD2 (6 bases). The CDR3 is 16 amino acids. In germline, CDR1 is MNHNY, CDR2 SVGAGI (reference sequence). Trimming left V 4 bases short and J 4 bases short, with 17 bases between. In DNA form, the CDR3 reads TGTGCCAGCAGTTCGGGGGACGGAGACTTGTACAATGAGCAGTTCTTC. The encoded protein is CASSSGDGDLYNEQFF.

Only one count was recorded for this clone. The rearrangement links TRBV6-5 to TRBJ1-5, with no clear D. V gave up 7 bases and J gave up 5 bases, with 15 bases separating them. The CDR3 runs to 14 residues. Germline V lookup: CDR1 MNHEY, CDR2 SVGAGI. CDR3 sequence: CASMGLPGYQPQHF. In nucleotides, the CDR3 is TGTGCCAGCATGGGCCTACCGGGGTATCAGCCCCAGCATTTT.

This chain joins TRBV7-2 and TRBJ2-5; tentatively, D is TRBD2 (5 bases). Trimming shortened V by 8 bases and J by 5 bases, and 15 bases separated the two germline ends. This CDR3 region has 13 residues. Germline loops: CDR1 SGHTA, CDR2 FQGNSA. The CDR3 DNA sequence: TGTGCCAGCGGCGACGGGGTGGGGGAGACCCAGTACTTC. Translated, it gives CASGDGVGETQYF.

The table lists this clone with a few counts. The junction departs from germline at one end; a sequencing error may be responsible. The V and J genes are TRBV2 and TRBJ2-7; D might be TRBD1 (6 bases). CDR3 length: 12 residues. CDR1 is SNHLY and CDR2 is FYNNEI in the germline V gene. The CDR3 region is CASRPDSFERYF. Written as DNA, the CDR3 is TGTGCCAGCAGGCCGGACAGCTTCGAGCGGTACTTC.

The rearrangement links TRBV27 to TRBJ2-7; D tentatively reads TRBD1 or TRBD2 (6 bases each). The CDR3 length is 14 residues. The V end was cut by 3 bases, the J end by 4 bases, with 13 bases between. Germline CDR1 and CDR2: MNHEY and SMNVEV (reference sequence). For the CDR3, the DNA is TGTGCCAGCAGTTTGGGCGTAGGGGGGTACGAGCAGTACTTC. Translated, it gives CASSLGVGGYEQYF.

This chain links TRBV7-2 with TRBJ1-1, with a possible D match to TRBD1 (5 bases). CDR3 size: 13 residues. The ends were cut back, 3 bases at V and 2 bases at J, with 7 bases in the middle. Germline CDR1 and CDR2: SGHTA and FQGNSA. The CDR3, as DNA: TGTGCCAGCAGCTTTGGGGGTAACACTGAAGCTTTCTTT. As protein: CASSFGGNTEAFF.

The chain combines TRBV7-9 with TRBJ2-1; 13 nucleotides match TRBD2. The V and J ends lost 5 bases and 8 bases, in that order; junction bases with no gene match: 6. The V gene's germline CDR1 is SEHNR and CDR2 FQNEAQ (reference sequence). The CDR3 sequence is 15 residues long. CDR3 sequence (DNA): TGTGCCAGCAGCCTGACTAGCGGGGGGCGCGATGAGCAGTTCTTC. It encodes CASSLTSGGRDEQFF.

The chain combines TRBV5-4 with TRBJ2-3; 9 nucleotides line up with TRBD2. V lost 4 bases and J lost 4; bases outside the gene matches: 7. The CDR3 is 15 residues long. Germline V gives CDR1 SGHNT, CDR2 YYREEE (reference sequence). CDR3 sequence reads: CASSAGGAYPDTQYF. In nucleotides, the CDR3 is TGTGCCAGCAGCGCGGGGGGGGCGTATCCAGATACGCAGTATTTT.

This clone is labeled as medium-sized. Other DNA sequences in this sample translate to the same CDR3. The V gene is TRBV9, the J gene TRBJ1-2; a possible D gene is TRBD1 (5 bases). Germline V gives CDR1 SGDLS, CDR2 YYNGEE. This CDR3 is 13 amino acids long. The ends were cut back, 4 bases at V and 4 bases at J, with 11 bases in the middle. CDR3 region: CASSLDSAYGYTF. The CDR3 DNA is TGTGCCAGCAGCCTAGACAGCGCCTATGGCTACACCTTC.

This clone is a singleton in its sample. The chain links TRBV5-6 to TRBJ2-3; no firm D call. Trimming shortened V by 2 bases and J by 3 bases, and 16 bases separated the two germline ends. CDR3 length: 16 residues. Germline V gene lookup returns CDR1 SGHDT and CDR2 YYEEEE. CDR3 bases: TGTGCCAGCAGCTTATTGACCCTTGTAGATACAGATACGCAGTATTTT. Translation gives CASSLLTLVDTDTQYF.

This CDR3 is CASSPGGIIGNTIYF. CDR3 DNA: TGCGCCAGCAGCCCCGGCGGCATCATCGGAAACACCATATATTTT. This chain connects TRBV5-1 to TRBJ1-3; no firm D call. The CDR3 runs to 15 residues. Germline loops: CDR1 SGHRS, CDR2 YFSETQ. Between the trimmed V and J ends, which lost 4 bases and 4 bases, there was a span of 15 bases.

The CDR3 region has the DNA TGTGCCAGCAGCTTGCGCGAGGCGGAGACCCAGTACTTC. This encodes CASSLREAETQYF. V gene TRBV5-6 combines with J gene TRBJ2-5, with no clear D. Between the trimmed V and J ends, which lost 1 base and 5 bases, there was a span of 9 bases. CDR1 is SGHDT, CDR2 YYEEEE, per germline. The CDR3 covers 13 residues.

The rearrangement uses TRBV4-3 and TRBJ2-1; the D call may be TRBD1 or TRBD2 (6 bases each). The V end lost 0 bases, the J end lost 10 bases, and 13 bases lay between the germline ends. Germline CDR1 and CDR2: LGHNA and YSLEER. This CDR3 spans 14 amino acids. The CDR3 loop reads CASSQDEGGREQFF. The CDR3 region has the DNA TGCGCCAGCAGCCAAGATGAGGGGGGAAGAGAGCAGTTCTTC.

The chain is built from TRBV5-4 and TRBJ2-2; 8 nucleotides agree with TRBD2. The J segment lost 6 bases and the V segment lost 1 base, leaving 5 bases of the junction unmatched. The germline gives CDR1 SGHNT, CDR2 YYREEE (reference sequence). CDR3 size: 15 residues. This CDR3 is CASSLFGGAPGELFF. The CDR3 bases are TGTGCCAGCAGCTTGTTCGGGGGGGCCCCCGGGGAGCTGTTTTTT.

The rearrangement links TRBV5-1 to TRBJ2-5; D is tentatively TRBD1 or TRBD2 (5 bases each). Germline V lookup: CDR1 SGHRS, CDR2 YFSETQ. Deletions cut 1 base from V and 4 bases from J, with 11 bases between. The CDR3 loop spans 14 amino acids. The chain's CDR3 is CASSLSPGRETQYF. The CDR3 coding sequence is TGCGCCAGCAGCTTGTCGCCGGGGCGAGAGACCCAGTACTTC.

This clone was observed a handful of times. V and J are TRBV6-5 and TRBJ2-7; 8 positions match TRBD2. The CDR3 consists of 13 residues. The germline CDR1 and CDR2 sequences are MNHEY and SVGAGI. The ends lost 2 bases at V and 6 bases at J; junction bases unmatched: 3. The CDR3 spells CASSYPREGEQYF. In DNA, the CDR3 is TGTGCCAGCAGTTACCCCCGGGAGGGCGAGCAGTACTTC.

The chain employs TRBV11-2 and TRBJ2-2; TRBD1 aligns across 9 bases. The CDR3 has 16 amino acids. V lost 4 bases and J lost 1; bases outside the gene matches: 4. The germline CDR1 and CDR2 sequences are SGHAT and FQNNGV. This CDR3 reads CASSSPGQGNTGELFF. In DNA, the CDR3 is TGTGCCAGCAGCTCGCCGGGACAGGGGAACACCGGGGAGCTGTTTTTT. Full variable domain (outside the CDR3, taken from reference TRBV11-2 and TRBJ2-2): EAGVAQSPRYKIIEKRQSVAFWCNPISGHATLYWYQQILGQGPKLLIQFQNNGVVDDSQLPKDRFSAERLKGVDSTLKIQPAKLEDSAVYLCASSSPGQGNTGELFFGEGSRLTVL.

The chain recombines TRBV5-1 with TRBJ1-1, with TRBD1 matching 7 bases. Trimming at V came to 2 bases and at J to 3 bases, leaving 7 bases not matched to a gene. CDR3 length equals 15 residues. CDR1 is SGHRS and CDR2 is YFSETQ in the germline V gene. The CDR3 loop reads CASSFADREHTEAFF. CDR3 nucleotide sequence: TGCGCCAGCAGCTTCGCCGACAGGGAGCACACTGAAGCTTTCTTT.

This chain connects TRBV7-9 to TRBJ2-3; 9 nucleotides line up with TRBD1. The V segment lost 5 bases and the J segment 2 bases; nucleotides outside the gene matches: 8. Germline loops: CDR1 SEHNR, CDR2 FQNEAQ (reference sequence). This CDR3 has 16 amino acids. The CDR3 sequence: CASSTRQGGVTDTQYF. CDR3 DNA: TGTGCCAGCAGCACCCGACAGGGGGGGGTCACAGATACGCAGTATTTT.

The CDR3 DNA is TGCGCCAGCAGCCACGGACTTTACAACTCCTACGAGCAGTACTTC. Translation: CASSHGLYNSYEQYF. The chain has TRBV4-1 and TRBJ2-7; a possible D gene is TRBD2 (5 bases). The CDR3 is 15 residues long. V was cut by 3 bases and J by 0 bases, with 12 bases left in between. CDR1 MGHRA and CDR2 YSYEKL come from the germline V gene.

The chain couples TRBV6-5 to TRBJ1-6; unclear D gene. V lost 6 bases and J lost 7, with 16 bases in between. Germline CDR1 is MNHEY and CDR2 is SVGAGI. This CDR3 has 15 amino acids. The CDR3 here is CASRRTGSGNSPLHF. The CDR3 DNA reads as TGTGCCAGCAGACGAACGGGGAGCGGGAATTCACCCCTCCACTTT.

The chain has TRBV11-2 and TRBJ2-7, with D possibly being TRBD1 (5 bases). The germline V gene has CDR1 SGHAT and CDR2 FQNNGV. This CDR3 contains 13 residues. Trimming left V 5 bases short and J 6 bases short, with 14 bases between. CDR3 DNA sequence: TGTGCCAGCAGCCCCAGCAGGGCCGGCGAGCAGTACTTC. This encodes CASSPSRAGEQYF.

This clone was counted between two and nine times. This chain links TRBV7-2 with TRBJ2-7, with TRBD1 identical over 7 bases. Losses at the gene ends were 0 bases for V and 4 bases for J; bases not matched to a gene: 0. The CDR3 totals 13 residues. Germline CDR1 SGHTA, CDR2 FQGNSA. In nucleotides, the CDR3 is TGTGCCAGCAGCTTAGCGGACAGGTACGAGCAGTACTTC. As protein: CASSLADRYEQYF. Using reference TRBV7-2 and TRBJ2-7 for the parts outside the CDR3, the full variable domain is GAGVSQSPSNKVTEKGKDVELRCDPISGHTALYWYRQSLGQGLEFLIYFQGNSAPDKSGLPSDRFSAERTGGSVSTLTIQRTQQEDSAVYLCASSLADRYEQYFGPGTRLTVT.

The chain joins TRBV6-5 to TRBJ2-3; D call uncertain. The V end lost 6 bases, the J end lost 2 bases, and 12 bases lay between the germline ends. The CDR3 extends over 14 amino acids. Germline V gene data show CDR1 as MNHEY and CDR2 as SVGAGI. CDR3 in DNA: TGTGCCAGCAGGATGGCATCCTCCACAGATACGCAGTATTTT. This encodes CASRMASSTDTQYF.

The chain joins TRBV9 to TRBJ1-1; 10 bases match TRBD1. Germline-derived CDR1 and CDR2 are SGDLS and YYNGEE. There are 15 residues in the CDR3. V dropped 4 bases and J dropped 6; count of bases not matched to a gene: 9. In nucleotides, the CDR3 is TGTGCCAGCAGCCCTATGACAGGGGGCGCCCCTGAAGCTTTCTTT. Translation: CASSPMTGGAPEAFF.

This sequence joins TRBV7-9 and TRBJ2-1; D remains ambiguous. The CDR3 runs 13 residues. CDR1 and CDR2 (germline): SEHNR, FQNEAQ (reference sequence). V gave up 3 bases and J gave up 11 bases, with 14 bases separating them. The CDR3 sequence: CASSFGDGQQQFF. The CDR3 DNA reads as TGTGCCAGCAGCTTCGGAGACGGGCAGCAGCAGTTCTTC.

CDR3 in DNA: TGTGCCATCAGTGAAGGGCAGAGCTATGGCTACACCTTC. Encoded protein: CAISEGQSYGYTF. This rearrangement joins TRBV10-3 to TRBJ1-2; D gene unclear. Trimming took off 3 bases at V and 4 bases at J, with 9 bases between the two ends. The CDR3 is made up of 13 amino acids. CDR1 and CDR2 from the germline V gene are ENHRY and SYGVKD.

The CDR3 DNA follows: TGTGCCAGCAGTTTGGGGGACTTCCCCTCCTACGAGCAGTACTTC. Translated: CASSLGDFPSYEQYF. This chain joins TRBV6-5 and TRBJ2-7; TRBD2 might be the D (6 bases). Germline V gives CDR1 MNHEY, CDR2 SVGAGI. Between the trimmed V and J ends, which lost 4 bases and 0 bases, there was a span of 13 bases. The CDR3 has 15 residues.